This TCR beta chain is drawn from a study of monozygotic twins with inflammatory bowel disease. This CDR3 comprises 14 residues. Germline V gives CDR1 SNHLY, CDR2 FYNNEI. On this clonotype: The target antigen is unknown.

Whole-study results and caveats: It was not supported that a single strong signal or clonotype was associated with IBD. TCRbeta inverse Simpson diversity was decreased in IBD patients versus healthy co-twins.

TCRdb reprocessed the 5' RACE reads, with one entry per CDR3 protein and no DNA. The sample's table shows around 150,000 distinct CDR3 sequences. J is TRBJ1-1 and V is TRBV2; TCRdb lists TRBD1, though no DNA is available to test this call. The clonotype was recovered from a human donor with ulcerative colitis or Crohn's disease, or a healthy co-twin of an affected twin (not recorded which). The sequenced sample consisted of blood. CDR3: CASSALQQGTEAFF.